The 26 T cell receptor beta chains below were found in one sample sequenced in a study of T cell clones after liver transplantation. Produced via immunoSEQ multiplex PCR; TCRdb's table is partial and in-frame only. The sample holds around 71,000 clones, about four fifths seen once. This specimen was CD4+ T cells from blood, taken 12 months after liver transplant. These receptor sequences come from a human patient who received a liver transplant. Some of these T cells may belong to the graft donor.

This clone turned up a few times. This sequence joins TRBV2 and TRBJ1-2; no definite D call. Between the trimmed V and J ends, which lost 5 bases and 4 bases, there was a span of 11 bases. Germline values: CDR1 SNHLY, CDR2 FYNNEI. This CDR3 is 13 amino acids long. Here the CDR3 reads CASSLTELYGYTF. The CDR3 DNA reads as TGTGCCAGCAGTCTAACAGAACTCTATGGCTACACCTTC.

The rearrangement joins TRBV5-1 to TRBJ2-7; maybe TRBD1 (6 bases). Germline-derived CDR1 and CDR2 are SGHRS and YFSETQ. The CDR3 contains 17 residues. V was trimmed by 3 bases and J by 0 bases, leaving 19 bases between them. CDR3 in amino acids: CASSWGQVGRSSYEQYF. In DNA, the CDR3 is TGCGCCAGCAGCTGGGGGCAGGTGGGGCGGAGCTCCTACGAGCAGTACTTC.

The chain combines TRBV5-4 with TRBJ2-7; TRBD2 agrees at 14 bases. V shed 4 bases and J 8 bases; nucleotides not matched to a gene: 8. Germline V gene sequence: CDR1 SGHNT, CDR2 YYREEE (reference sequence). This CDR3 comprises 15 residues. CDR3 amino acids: CASSLTGLAGVKQYF. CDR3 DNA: TGTGCCAGCAGCCTGACGGGACTAGCGGGAGTCAAGCAGTACTTC.

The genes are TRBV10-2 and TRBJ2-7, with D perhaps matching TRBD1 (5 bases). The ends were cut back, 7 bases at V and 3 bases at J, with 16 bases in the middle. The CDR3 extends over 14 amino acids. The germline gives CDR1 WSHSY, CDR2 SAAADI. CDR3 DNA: TGCGCCAGCATGTCTCCTTACCAGGGCTACGAGCAGTACTTC. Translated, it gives CASMSPYQGYEQYF.

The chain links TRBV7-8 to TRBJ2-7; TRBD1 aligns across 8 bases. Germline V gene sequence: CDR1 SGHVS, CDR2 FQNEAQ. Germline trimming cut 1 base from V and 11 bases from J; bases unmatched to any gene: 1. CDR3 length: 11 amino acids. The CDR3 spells CASSLGQGKYF. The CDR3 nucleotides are TGTGCCAGCAGCTTAGGACAGGGGAAGTACTTC.

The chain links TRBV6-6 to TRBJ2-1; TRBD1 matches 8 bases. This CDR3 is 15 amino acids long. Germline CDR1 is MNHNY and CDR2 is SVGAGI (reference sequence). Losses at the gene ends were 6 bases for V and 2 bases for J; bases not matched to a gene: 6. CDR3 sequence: CASSSQQGAYNEQFF. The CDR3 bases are TGTGCCAGCAGCTCCCAACAGGGGGCCTACAATGAGCAGTTCTTC.

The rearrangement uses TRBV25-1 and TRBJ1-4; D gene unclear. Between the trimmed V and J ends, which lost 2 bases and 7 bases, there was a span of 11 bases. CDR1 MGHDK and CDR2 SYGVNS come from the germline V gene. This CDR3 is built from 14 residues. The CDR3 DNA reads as TGTGCCAGCAGTGAAGGTGGTACAGCTGAAAAACTGTTTTTT. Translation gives CASSEGGTAEKLFF.

The CDR3 is CAWSENYGYTF. The CDR3 DNA reads TGTGCCTGGAGTGAAAACTATGGCTACACCTTC. The chain employs TRBV30 and TRBJ1-2; unclear D gene. Trimming left V 1 base short and J 2 bases short, with 2 bases between. The germline V gene has CDR1 GTSNPN and CDR2 SVGIG (reference sequence). The CDR3 extends over 11 amino acids. The whole variable domain, remainder taken from reference TRBV30 and TRBJ1-2, is SQTIHQWPATLVQPVGSPLSLECTVEGTSNPNLYWYRQAAGRGLQLLFYSVGIGQISSEVPQNLSASRPQDRQFILSSKKLLLSDSGFYLCAWSENYGYTFGSGTRLTVV.

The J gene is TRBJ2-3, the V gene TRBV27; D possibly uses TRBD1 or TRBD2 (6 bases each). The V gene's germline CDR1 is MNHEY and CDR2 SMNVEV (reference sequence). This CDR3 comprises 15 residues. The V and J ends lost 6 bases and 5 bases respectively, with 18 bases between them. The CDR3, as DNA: TGTGCCAGCAGCCCCTCGGTGGGGGGCGGAGATACGCAGTATTTT. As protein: CASSPSVGGGDTQYF.

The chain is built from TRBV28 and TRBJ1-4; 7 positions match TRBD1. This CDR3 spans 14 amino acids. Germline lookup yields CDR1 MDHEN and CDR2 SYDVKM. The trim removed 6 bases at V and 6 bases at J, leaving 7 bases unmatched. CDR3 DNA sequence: TGTGCCAGCAGGAAAGGGGGCCCCTATGAAAAACTGTTTTTT. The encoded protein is CASRKGGPYEKLFF. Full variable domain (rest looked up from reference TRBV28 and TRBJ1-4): DVKVTQSSRYLVKRTGEKVFLECVQDMDHENMFWYRQDPGLGLRLIYFSYDVKMKEKGDIPEGYSVSREKKERFSLILESASTNQTSMYLCASRKGGPYEKLFFGSGTQLSVL.

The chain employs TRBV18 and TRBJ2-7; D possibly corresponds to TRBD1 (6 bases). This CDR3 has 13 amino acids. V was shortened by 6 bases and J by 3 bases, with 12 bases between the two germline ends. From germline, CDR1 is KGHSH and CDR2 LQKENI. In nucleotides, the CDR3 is TGTGCCAGCTCCAGGGGAGAGTTCTACGAGCAGTACTTC. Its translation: CASSRGEFYEQYF.

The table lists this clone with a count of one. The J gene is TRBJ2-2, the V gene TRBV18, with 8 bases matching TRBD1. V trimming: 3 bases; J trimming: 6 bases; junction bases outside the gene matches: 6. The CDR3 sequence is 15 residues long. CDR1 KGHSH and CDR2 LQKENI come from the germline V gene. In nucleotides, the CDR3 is TGTGCCAGCTCACCGCAGGGGGCCGGGGCCGGGGAGCTGTTTTTT. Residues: CASSPQGAGAGELFF.

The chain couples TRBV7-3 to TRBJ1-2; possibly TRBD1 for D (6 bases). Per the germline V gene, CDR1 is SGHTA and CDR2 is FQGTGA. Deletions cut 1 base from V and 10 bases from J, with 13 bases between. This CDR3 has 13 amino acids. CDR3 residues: CASSLNPGDDYTF. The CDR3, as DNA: TGTGCCAGCAGCTTAAATCCAGGGGATGACTACACCTTC.

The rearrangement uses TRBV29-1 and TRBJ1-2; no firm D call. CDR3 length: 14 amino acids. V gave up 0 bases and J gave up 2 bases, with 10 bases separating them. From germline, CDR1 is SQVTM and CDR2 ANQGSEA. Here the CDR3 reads CSVEDIPANYGYTF. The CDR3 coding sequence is TGCAGCGTTGAAGATATCCCAGCAAACTATGGCTACACCTTC.

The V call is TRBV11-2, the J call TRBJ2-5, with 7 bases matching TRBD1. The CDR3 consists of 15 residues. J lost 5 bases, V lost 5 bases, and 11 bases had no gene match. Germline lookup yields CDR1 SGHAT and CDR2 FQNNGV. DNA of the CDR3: TGTGCCAGCAGCCGCGACAGGGTTTCGGCGGAGACCCAGTACTTC. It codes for CASSRDRVSAETQYF.

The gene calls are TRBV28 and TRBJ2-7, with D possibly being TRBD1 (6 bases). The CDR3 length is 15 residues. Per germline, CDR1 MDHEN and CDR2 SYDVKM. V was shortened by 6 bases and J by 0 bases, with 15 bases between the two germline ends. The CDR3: CASRKQGTSSYEQYF. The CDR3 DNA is TGTGCCAGCAGAAAACAGGGCACGAGCTCCTACGAGCAGTACTTC.

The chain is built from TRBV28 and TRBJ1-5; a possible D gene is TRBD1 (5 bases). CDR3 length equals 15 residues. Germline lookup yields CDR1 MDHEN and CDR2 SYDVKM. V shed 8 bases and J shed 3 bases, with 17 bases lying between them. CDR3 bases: TGTGCCAGCCCCCCGGGCAGGGTCCCCAATCAGCCCCAGCATTTT. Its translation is CASPPGRVPNQPQHF.

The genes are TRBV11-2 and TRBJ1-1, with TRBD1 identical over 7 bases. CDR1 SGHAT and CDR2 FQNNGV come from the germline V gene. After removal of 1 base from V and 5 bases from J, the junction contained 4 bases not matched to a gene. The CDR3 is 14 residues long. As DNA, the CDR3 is TGTGCCAGCAGCTTAGCCGGGGGACAGACTGAAGCTTTCTTT. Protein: CASSLAGGQTEAFF. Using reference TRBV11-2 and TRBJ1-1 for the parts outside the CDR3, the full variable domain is EAGVAQSPRYKIIEKRQSVAFWCNPISGHATLYWYQQILGQGPKLLIQFQNNGVVDDSQLPKDRFSAERLKGVDSTLKIQPAKLEDSAVYLCASSLAGGQTEAFFGQGTRLTVV.

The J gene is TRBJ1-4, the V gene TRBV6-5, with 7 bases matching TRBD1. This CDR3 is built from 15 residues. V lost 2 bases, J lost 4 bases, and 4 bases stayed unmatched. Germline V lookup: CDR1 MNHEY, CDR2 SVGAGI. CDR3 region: CASSYQTGFNEKLFF. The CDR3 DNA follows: TGTGCCAGCAGTTACCAGACAGGGTTTAATGAAAAACTGTTTTTT.

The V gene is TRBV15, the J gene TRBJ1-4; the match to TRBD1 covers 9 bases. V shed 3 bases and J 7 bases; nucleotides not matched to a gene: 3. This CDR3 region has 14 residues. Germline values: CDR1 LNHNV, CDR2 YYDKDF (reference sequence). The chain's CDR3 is CATSRDRGAEKLFF. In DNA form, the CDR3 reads TGTGCCACCAGCAGGGACAGGGGCGCTGAAAAACTGTTTTTT.

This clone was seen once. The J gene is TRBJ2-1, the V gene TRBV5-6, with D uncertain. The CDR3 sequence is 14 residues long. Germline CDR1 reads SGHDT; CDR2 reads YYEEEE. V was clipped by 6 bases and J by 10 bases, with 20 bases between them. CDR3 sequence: CASNPYDGREEQFF. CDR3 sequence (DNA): TGTGCCAGCAACCCATACGATGGACGCGAGGAGCAGTTCTTC.

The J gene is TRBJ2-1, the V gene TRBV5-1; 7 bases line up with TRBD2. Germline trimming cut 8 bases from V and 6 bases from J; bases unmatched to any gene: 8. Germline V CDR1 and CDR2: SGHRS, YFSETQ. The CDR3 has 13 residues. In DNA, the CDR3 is TGCGCCAGTGGACCTTGGGGGGGCAATGAGCAGTTCTTC. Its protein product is CASGPWGGNEQFF. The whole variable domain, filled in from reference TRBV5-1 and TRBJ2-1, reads KAGVTQTPRYLIKTRGQQVTLSCSPISGHRSVSWYQQTPGQGLQFLFEYFSETQRNKGNFPGRFSGRQFSNSRSEMNVSTLELGDSALYLCASGPWGGNEQFFGPGTRLTVL.

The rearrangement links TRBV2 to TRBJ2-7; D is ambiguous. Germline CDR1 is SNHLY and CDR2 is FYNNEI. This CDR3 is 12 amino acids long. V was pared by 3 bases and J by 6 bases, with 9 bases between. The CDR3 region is CASSESRAEQYF. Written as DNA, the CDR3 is TGTGCCAGCAGTGAGAGCCGGGCCGAGCAGTACTTC.

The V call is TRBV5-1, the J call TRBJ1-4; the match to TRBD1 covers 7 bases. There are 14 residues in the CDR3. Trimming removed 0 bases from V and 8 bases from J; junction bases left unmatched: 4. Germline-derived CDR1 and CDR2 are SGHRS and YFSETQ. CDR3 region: CASSLGQGSEKLFF. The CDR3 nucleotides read TGCGCCAGCAGCTTGGGACAGGGAAGCGAAAAACTGTTTTTT.

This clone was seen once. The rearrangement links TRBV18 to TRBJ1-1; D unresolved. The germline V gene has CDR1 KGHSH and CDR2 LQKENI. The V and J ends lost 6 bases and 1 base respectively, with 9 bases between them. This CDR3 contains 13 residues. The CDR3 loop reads CASSRAENTEAFF. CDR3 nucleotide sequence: TGTGCCAGCTCCCGAGCAGAGAACACTGAAGCTTTCTTT.

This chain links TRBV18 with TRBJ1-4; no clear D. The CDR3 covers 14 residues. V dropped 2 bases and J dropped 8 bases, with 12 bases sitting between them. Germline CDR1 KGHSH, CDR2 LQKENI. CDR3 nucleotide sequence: TGTGCCAGCTCACCAACCAGGTCTTACGAAAAACTGTTTTTT. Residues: CASSPTRSYEKLFF.